This TCR beta chain appears in the sequencing data of a study of cytomegalovirus exposure and HLA in healthy donors. Background on the study: Within the Caucasian-associated ancestry cluster were roughly 81% of the roughly 380 genotyped donors.

PCR amplification relied on 60 Vbeta primers (plus 13 Jbeta primers). Only in-frame clones appear in the TCRdb table, and some are missing; sequencing was by immunoSEQ multiplex PCR. Among about 95,000 clones listed, 78% were seen once. On this clone itself: The target antigen is unknown.

The CDR3 contains 15 residues. CDR1 is MGHRA, CDR2 YSYEKL, per germline. The trim removed 2 bases at V and 4 bases at J, leaving 3 bases unmatched. Study-wide results and limits: Investigators reported 150 to 200 TCR beta chains as tied to cytomegalovirus. A later analysis linked a missense DCLRE1C variant to TCR beta V- and J-gene trimming. Most sequenced TCRs were rare (though some public TCRs occurred in many donors).

This clonotype originated in a woman aged 40 to 50 in good health and CMV-seropositive. Sequencing was done on a sample of PBMCs. The V call is TRBV4-1, the J call TRBJ2-1; 9 nucleotides match TRBD2. The CDR3 DNA reads as TGCGCCAGCAGCCAAATAGCGGGAGCGTACAATGAGCAGTTCTTC. Translated: CASSQIAGAYNEQFF.